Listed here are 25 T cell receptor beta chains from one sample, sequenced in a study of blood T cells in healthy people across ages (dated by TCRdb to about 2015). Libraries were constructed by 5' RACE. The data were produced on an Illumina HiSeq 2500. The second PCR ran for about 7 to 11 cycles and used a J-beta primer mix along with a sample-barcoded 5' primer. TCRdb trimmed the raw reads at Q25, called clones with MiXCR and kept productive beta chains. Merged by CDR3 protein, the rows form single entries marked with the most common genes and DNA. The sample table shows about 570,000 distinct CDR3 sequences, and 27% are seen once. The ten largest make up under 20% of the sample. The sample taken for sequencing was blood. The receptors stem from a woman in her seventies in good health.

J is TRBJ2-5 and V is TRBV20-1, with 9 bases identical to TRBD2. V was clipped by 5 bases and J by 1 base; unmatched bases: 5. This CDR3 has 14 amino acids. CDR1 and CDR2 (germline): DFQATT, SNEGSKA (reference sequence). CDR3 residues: CSAPIAGVQETQYF. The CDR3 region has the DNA TGCAGTGCTCCAATAGCGGGGGTCCAAGAGACCCAGTACTTC.

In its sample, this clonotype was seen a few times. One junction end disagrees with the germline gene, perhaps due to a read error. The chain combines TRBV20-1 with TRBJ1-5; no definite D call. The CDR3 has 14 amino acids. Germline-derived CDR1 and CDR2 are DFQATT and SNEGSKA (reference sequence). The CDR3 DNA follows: TGCAGTGCTGTCAGACTCAATAGCAGTCAGCCCCAGCATTTT. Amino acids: CSAVRLNSSQPQHF.

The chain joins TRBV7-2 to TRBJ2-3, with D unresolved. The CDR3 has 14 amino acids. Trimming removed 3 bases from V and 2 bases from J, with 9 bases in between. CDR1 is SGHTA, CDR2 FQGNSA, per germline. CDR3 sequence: CASSFSPATDTQYF. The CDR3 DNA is TGTGCCAGCAGCTTTAGTCCCGCCACAGATACGCAGTATTTT.

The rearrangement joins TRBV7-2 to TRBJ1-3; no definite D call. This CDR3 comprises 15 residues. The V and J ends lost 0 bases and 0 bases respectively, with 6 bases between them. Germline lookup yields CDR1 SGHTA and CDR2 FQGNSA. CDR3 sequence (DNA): TGTGCCAGCAGCTTAGCGGCGCTCTCTGGAAACACCATATATTTT. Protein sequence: CASSLAALSGNTIYF.

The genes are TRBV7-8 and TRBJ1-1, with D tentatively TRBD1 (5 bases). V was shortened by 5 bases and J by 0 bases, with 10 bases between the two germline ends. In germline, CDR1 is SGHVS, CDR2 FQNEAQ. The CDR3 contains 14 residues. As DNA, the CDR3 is TGTGCCAGCAGCCGGGAGGGGTTGAACACTGAAGCTTTCTTT. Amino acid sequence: CASSREGLNTEAFF.

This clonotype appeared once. The CDR3 sequence: CSVEDRDRLLGETQYF. The CDR3 coding sequence is TGCAGCGTTGAAGACCGCGACAGGCTTCTTGGGGAGACCCAGTACTTC. This rearrangement joins TRBV29-1 to TRBJ2-5; possible D gene TRBD1, 6 bases. The CDR3 loop spans 16 amino acids. Trimming removed 0 bases from V and 5 bases from J, with 19 bases in between. Germline CDR1 and CDR2: SQVTM and ANQGSEA.

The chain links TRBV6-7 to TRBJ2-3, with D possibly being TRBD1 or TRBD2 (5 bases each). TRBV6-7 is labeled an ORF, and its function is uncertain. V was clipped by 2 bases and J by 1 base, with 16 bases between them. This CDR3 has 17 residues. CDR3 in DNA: TGTGCCAGCAGTTACGGAGGCCAGGGTAAAGGCACAGATACGCAGTATTTT. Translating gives CASSYGGQGKGTDTQYF.

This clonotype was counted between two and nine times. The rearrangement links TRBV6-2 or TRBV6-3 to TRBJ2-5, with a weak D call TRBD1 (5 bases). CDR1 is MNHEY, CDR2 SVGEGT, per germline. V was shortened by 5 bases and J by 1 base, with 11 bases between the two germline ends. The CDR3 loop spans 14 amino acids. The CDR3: CASSPATVQETQYF. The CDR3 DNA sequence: TGTGCCAGCAGTCCAGCGACAGTCCAAGAGACCCAGTACTTC.

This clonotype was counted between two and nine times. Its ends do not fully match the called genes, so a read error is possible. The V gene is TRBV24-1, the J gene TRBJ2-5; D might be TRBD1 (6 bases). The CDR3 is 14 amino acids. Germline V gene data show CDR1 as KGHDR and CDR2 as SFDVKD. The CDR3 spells CAASETGSKEAQYF. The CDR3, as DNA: TGTGCCGCCAGTGAAACAGGGAGTAAAGAGGCCCAGTACTTC.

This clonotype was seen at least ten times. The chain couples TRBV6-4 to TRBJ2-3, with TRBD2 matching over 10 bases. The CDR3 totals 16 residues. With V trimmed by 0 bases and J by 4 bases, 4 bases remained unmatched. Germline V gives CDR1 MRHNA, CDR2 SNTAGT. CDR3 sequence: CASSDSSGGAPDTQYF. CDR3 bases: TGTGCCAGCAGTGACTCCAGCGGGGGGGCTCCAGATACGCAGTATTTT.

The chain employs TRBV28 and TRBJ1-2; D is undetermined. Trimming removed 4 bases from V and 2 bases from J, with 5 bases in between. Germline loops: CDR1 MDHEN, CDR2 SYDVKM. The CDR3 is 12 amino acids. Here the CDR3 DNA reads TGTGCCAGCAGTTCCCTGAACTATGGCTACACCTTC. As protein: CASSSLNYGYTF.

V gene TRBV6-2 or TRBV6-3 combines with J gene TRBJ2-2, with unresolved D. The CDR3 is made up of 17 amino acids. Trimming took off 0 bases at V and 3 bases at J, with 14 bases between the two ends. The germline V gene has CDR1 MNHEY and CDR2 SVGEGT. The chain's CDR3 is CASSYSMGITDTGELFF. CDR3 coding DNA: TGTGCCAGCAGTTACTCGATGGGGATAACCGACACCGGGGAGCTGTTTTTT.

Written as DNA, the CDR3 is TGTGCCAGCAGCTTCGCGGCCACCGAGGAGACCCAGTACTTC. Its protein product is CASSFAATEETQYF. The rearrangement joins TRBV5-4 to TRBJ2-5; D is uncertain. The germline gives CDR1 SGHNT, CDR2 YYREEE (reference sequence). The CDR3 is made up of 14 amino acids. Trimming took off 2 bases at V and 5 bases at J, with 13 bases between the two ends.

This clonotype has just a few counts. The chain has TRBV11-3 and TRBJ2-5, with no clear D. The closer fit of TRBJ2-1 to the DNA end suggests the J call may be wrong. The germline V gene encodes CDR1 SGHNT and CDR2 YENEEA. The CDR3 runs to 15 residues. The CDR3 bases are TGTGCCAGCAGCTTAGATGGCGGAAAGGGCAATGAGCAGTTCTTC. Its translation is CASSLDGGKGNEQFF.

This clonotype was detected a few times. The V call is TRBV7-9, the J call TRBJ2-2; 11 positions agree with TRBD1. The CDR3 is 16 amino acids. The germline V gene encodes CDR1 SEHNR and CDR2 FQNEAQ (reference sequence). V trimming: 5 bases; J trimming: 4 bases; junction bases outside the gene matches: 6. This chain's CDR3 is CASSLRTGGPTGELFF. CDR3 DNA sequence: TGTGCCAGCAGCCTCAGGACAGGGGGCCCCACCGGGGAGCTGTTTTTT.

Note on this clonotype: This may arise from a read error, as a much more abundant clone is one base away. The CDR3 DNA sequence: TGTGCCAGCAGGCAAACCGGGACAGACTACAATGAGCAGTACTTC. It encodes CASRQTGTDYNEQYF. The chain joins TRBV7-2 to TRBJ2-5; TRBD1 matches at 7 bases. CDR3 length equals 15 residues. The germline gives CDR1 SGHTA, CDR2 FQGNSA. V was pared by 6 bases and J by 11 bases, with 18 bases of the junction left unmatched.

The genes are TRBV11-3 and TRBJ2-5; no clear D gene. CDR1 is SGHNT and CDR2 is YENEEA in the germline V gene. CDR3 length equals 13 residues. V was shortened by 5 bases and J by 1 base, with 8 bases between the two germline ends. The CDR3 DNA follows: TGTGCCAGCAGCAAAGGATCCCAAGAGACCCAGTACTTC. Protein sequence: CASSKGSQETQYF.

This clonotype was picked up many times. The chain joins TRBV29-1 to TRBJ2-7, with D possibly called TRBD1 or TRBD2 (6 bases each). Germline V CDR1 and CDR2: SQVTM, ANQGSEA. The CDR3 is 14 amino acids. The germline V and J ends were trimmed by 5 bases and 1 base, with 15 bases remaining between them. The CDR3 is CSVLKWGASYEQYF. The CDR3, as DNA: TGCAGCGTTCTTAAATGGGGGGCATCCTACGAGCAGTACTTC.

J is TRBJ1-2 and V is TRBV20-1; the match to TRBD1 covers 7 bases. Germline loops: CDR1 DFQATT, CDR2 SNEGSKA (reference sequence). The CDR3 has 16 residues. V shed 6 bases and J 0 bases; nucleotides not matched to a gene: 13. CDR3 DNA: TGCAGTGCCGATGATCGCAGGGGGAACTCTAACTATGGCTACACCTTC. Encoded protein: CSADDRRGNSNYGYTF.

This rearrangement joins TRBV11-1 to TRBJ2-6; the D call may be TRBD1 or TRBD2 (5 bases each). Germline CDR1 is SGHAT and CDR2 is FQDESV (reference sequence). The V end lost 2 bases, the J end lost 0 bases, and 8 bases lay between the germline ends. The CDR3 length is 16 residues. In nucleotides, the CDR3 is TGTGCCAGCAGCTTAATCGGGGCCTCTGGGGCCAACGTCCTGACTTTC. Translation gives CASSLIGASGANVLTF.

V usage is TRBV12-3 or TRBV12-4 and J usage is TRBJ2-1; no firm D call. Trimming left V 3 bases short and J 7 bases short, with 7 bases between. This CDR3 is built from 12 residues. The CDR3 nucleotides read TGTGCCAGCAGTTTGAGAGTGAATGAGCAGTTCTTC. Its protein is CASSLRVNEQFF.

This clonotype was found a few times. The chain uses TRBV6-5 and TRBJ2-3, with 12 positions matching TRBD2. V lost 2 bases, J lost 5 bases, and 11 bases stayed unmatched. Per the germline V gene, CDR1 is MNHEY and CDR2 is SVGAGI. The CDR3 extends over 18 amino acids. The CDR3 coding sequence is TGTGCCAGCAGTTACCAGGGGGGACTAGCGGGCCCACAAGATACGCAGTATTTT. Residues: CASSYQGGLAGPQDTQYF.

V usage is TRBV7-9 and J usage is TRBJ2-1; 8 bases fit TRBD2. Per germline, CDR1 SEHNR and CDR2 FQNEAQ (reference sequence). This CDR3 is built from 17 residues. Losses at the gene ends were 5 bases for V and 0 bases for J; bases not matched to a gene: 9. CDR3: CASSPHERGSSYNEQFF. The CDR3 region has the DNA TGTGCCAGCAGCCCGCATGAGCGGGGGAGCTCCTACAATGAGCAGTTCTTC. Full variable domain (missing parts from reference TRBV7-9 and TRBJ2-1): DTGVSQNPRHKITKRGQNVTFRCDPISEHNRLYWYRQTLGQGPEFLTYFQNEAQLEKSRLLSDRFSAERPKGSFSTLEIQRTEQGDSAMYLCASSPHERGSSYNEQFFGPGTRLTVL.

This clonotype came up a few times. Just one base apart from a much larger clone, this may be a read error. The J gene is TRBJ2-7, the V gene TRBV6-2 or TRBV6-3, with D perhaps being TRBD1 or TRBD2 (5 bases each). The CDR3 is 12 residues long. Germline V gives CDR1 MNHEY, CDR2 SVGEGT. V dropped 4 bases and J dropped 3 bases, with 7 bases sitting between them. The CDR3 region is CASSWDDYEQYF. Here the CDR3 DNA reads TGTGCCAGCAGTTGGGACGACTACGAGCAGTACTTC.

The CDR3 sequence: CASSTRRGQETQYF. CDR3 coding DNA: TGTGCCAGCAGCACCCGAAGGGGCCAAGAGACCCAGTACTTC. The chain combines TRBV7-8 with TRBJ2-5; TRBD1 is a possible D gene (5 bases). Trimming removed 5 bases from V and 1 base from J, with 11 bases in between. Germline CDR1 is SGHVS and CDR2 is FQNEAQ. The CDR3 is 14 amino acids.